The 18 T cell receptor beta chains listed next were all sequenced from one sample in a study of blood T cell repertoires in COVID-19. Clones were sequenced by immunoSEQ multiplex PCR, and TCRdb holds only the in-frame ones, with some missing. The sample lists 180,000 or so clones, roughly 80% seen once, with 6.5% to 9.5% in the top ten. The sample consisted of PBMCs or T cells enriched from blood (not recorded which). Every receptor here comes from a man in his forties who had recovered from COVID-19.

The chain recombines TRBV28 with TRBJ2-1; D is possibly TRBD1 (6 bases). The germline V gene encodes CDR1 MDHEN and CDR2 SYDVKM. The V end lost 3 bases, the J end lost 0 bases, and 9 bases lay between the germline ends. This CDR3 spans 15 amino acids. In nucleotides, the CDR3 is TGTGCCAGCAGTTTGGCAGGGGCCTCCTACAATGAGCAGTTCTTC. The encoded protein is CASSLAGASYNEQFF. Together with reference TRBV28 and TRBJ2-1, the CDR3 gives the full variable domain: DVKVTQSSRYLVKRTGEKVFLECVQDMDHENMFWYRQDPGLGLRLIYFSYDVKMKEKGDIPEGYSVSREKKERFSLILESASTNQTSMYLCASSLAGASYNEQFFGPGTRLTVL.

This clone was counted a single time. This sequence joins TRBV4-1 and TRBJ1-2; D gene uncertain. The germline CDR1 and CDR2 sequences are MGHRA and YSYEKL. V was cut by 1 base and J by 7 bases, with 10 bases left in between. The CDR3 is 13 residues long. The CDR3 sequence is CASSQVQSSGYTF. Written as DNA, the CDR3 is TGCGCCAGCAGCCAAGTACAATCCTCTGGCTACACCTTC.

The V and J genes are TRBV5-4 and TRBJ2-1; TRBD2 matches 9 bases. Per germline, CDR1 SGHNT and CDR2 YYREEE (reference sequence). The CDR3 extends over 15 amino acids. Trimming at V came to 2 bases and at J to 7 bases, leaving 7 bases not matched to a gene. CDR3 residues: CASSLSRGGNNEQFF. The CDR3 nucleotides are TGTGCCAGCAGCTTATCGCGGGGGGGCAATAATGAGCAGTTCTTC.

The CDR3 coding sequence is TGTGCCAGCAGCTTATCCGTTGCCATCAGACTAGATACGCAGTATTTT. Translating gives CASSLSVAIRLDTQYF. J is TRBJ2-3 and V is TRBV11-2; D remains unclear. CDR3 length: 16 residues. Trimming took off 2 bases at V and 5 bases at J, with 17 bases between the two ends. Germline CDR1 is SGHAT and CDR2 is FQNNGV.

This clone has just one count. V usage is TRBV5-1 and J usage is TRBJ2-5, with 9 nucleotides matching TRBD2. CDR1 SGHRS and CDR2 YFSETQ come from the germline V gene. Germline trimming cut 4 bases from V and 5 bases from J; bases unmatched to any gene: 18. The CDR3 totals 18 residues. CDR3 in DNA: TGCGCCAGCAGCCCCGGGGCTTCGGCGGGGGGGATTATTGAGACCCAGTACTTC. Protein: CASSPGASAGGIIETQYF.

This rearrangement joins TRBV19 to TRBJ2-3; maybe TRBD1 (6 bases). CDR1 is LNHDA, CDR2 SQIVND, per germline (reference sequence). This CDR3 contains 14 residues. The V end lost 3 bases, the J end lost 6 bases, and 13 bases lay between the germline ends. As DNA, the CDR3 is TGTGCCAGTAGTATTCGCAGGGGTGCCGATACGCAGTATTTT. Its protein is CASSIRRGADTQYF.

The chain uses TRBV11-2 and TRBJ1-1, with a tentative D call TRBD1 (5 bases). The germline V gene encodes CDR1 SGHAT and CDR2 FQNNGV. This CDR3 is 13 amino acids long. The V and J ends lost 10 bases and 1 base respectively, with 13 bases between them. The chain's CDR3 is CATRGLTNTEAFF. In DNA form, the CDR3 reads TGTGCCACCCGGGGACTGACGAACACTGAAGCTTTCTTT.

The chain couples TRBV7-9 to TRBJ1-1; D might be TRBD1 (6 bases). The CDR3 totals 19 residues. V was clipped by 2 bases and J by 1 base, with 23 bases between them. Germline V gene lookup returns CDR1 SEHNR and CDR2 FQNEAQ (reference sequence). The CDR3 here is CASSLWQLPGTRRNTEAFF. The CDR3 DNA follows: TGTGCCAGCAGCTTATGGCAACTGCCGGGGACACGCCGGAACACTGAAGCTTTCTTT.

V and J are TRBV9 and TRBJ2-5, with D possibly TRBD2 on 7 matching bases. Germline V gene lookup returns CDR1 SGDLS and CDR2 YYNGEE. CDR3 length: 15 amino acids. V was shortened by 4 bases and J by 4 bases, with 17 bases between the two germline ends. CDR3 protein: CASSPPGGLGETQYF. The CDR3 coding sequence is TGTGCCAGCAGCCCCCCCGGGGGGCTGGGAGAGACCCAGTACTTC.

V usage is TRBV13 and J usage is TRBJ1-3; 7 positions match TRBD1. Germline V gene lookup returns CDR1 PRHDT and CDR2 FYEKMQ (reference sequence). V lost 0 bases and J lost 2; bases outside the gene matches: 4. The CDR3 is made up of 16 amino acids. CDR3 region: CASSLGPRGAGNTIYF. The CDR3 DNA follows: TGTGCCAGCAGCTTAGGCCCCAGGGGGGCTGGAAACACCATATATTTT.

This chain uses TRBV10-1 with TRBJ1-6, with D perhaps matching TRBD1 (6 bases). Trimming took off 2 bases at V and 7 bases at J, with 18 bases between the two ends. The CDR3 runs 17 residues. Germline V gives CDR1 WNHNN, CDR2 SYGVQD (reference sequence). CDR3 region: CASSEPEGEGGNSPLHF. The DNA for the CDR3 is TGCGCCAGCAGTGAGCCCGAAGGGGAGGGGGGGAATTCACCCCTCCACTTT.

A note on this clone: This sequence may be a read error, since a much larger clone differs from it by one base. The rearrangement uses TRBV2 and TRBJ1-2; 9 bases line up with TRBD1. The CDR3 length is 14 residues. CDR1 is SNHLY, CDR2 FYNNEI, per germline. J gave up 3 bases and V 1 base, and 0 bases lay outside the gene matches. DNA of the CDR3: TGTGCCAGCAGTGAAGGGACAGGGGACTATGGCTACACCTTC. As protein: CASSEGTGDYGYTF.

V is TRBV4-3 and J is TRBJ1-4; D gene ambiguous. V was shortened by 3 bases and J by 2 bases, with 16 bases between the two germline ends. Looked up from germline, CDR1 is LGHNA and CDR2 is YSLEER. This CDR3 is built from 17 residues. CDR3 loop: CASSQAFYGVTNEKLFF. The CDR3, as DNA: TGCGCCAGCAGCCAGGCCTTTTACGGGGTTACTAATGAAAAACTGTTTTTT.

This chain uses TRBV7-2 with TRBJ2-5, with TRBD1 identical over 9 bases. The CDR3 spans 18 residues. The J segment lost 2 bases and the V segment lost 2 bases, leaving 12 bases of the junction unmatched. Germline assignment: CDR1 SGHTA and CDR2 FQGNSA. This CDR3 is CASSLKNRGDRDQETQYF. In nucleotides, the CDR3 is TGTGCCAGCAGCTTAAAGAATCGTGGGGACAGGGATCAAGAGACCCAGTACTTC.

The chain has TRBV10-1 and TRBJ1-2; D possibly corresponds to TRBD1 (5 bases). Germline V gene lookup returns CDR1 WNHNN and CDR2 SYGVQD (reference sequence). The length of the CDR3 is 14 residues. V was pared by 0 bases and J by 4 bases, with 9 bases between. CDR3 sequence: CASSESTGGYGYTF. The DNA of the CDR3 is TGCGCCAGCAGTGAGTCGACGGGGGGCTATGGCTACACCTTC.

The genes are TRBV30 and TRBJ1-5; 12 nucleotides match TRBD1. Per the germline V gene, CDR1 is GTSNPN and CDR2 is SVGIG (reference sequence). V trimming: 2 bases; J trimming: 6 bases; junction bases outside the gene matches: 11. The CDR3 extends over 17 amino acids. CDR3 protein: CAWSPLGGTGGRQPQHF. In nucleotides, the CDR3 is TGTGCCTGGAGTCCCCTCGGGGGGACAGGGGGCCGTCAGCCCCAGCATTTT.

The chain is built from TRBV20-1 and TRBJ1-6; D is ambiguous. The V end lost 7 bases, the J end lost 5 bases, and 6 bases lay between the germline ends. Per the germline V gene, CDR1 is DFQATT and CDR2 is SNEGSKA (reference sequence). The CDR3 loop spans 11 amino acids. The CDR3 loop reads CSGGDNSPLHF. Here the CDR3 DNA reads TGCAGTGGCGGGGATAATTCACCCCTCCACTTT.

V usage is TRBV5-1 and J usage is TRBJ1-1, with 8 bases that match TRBD1. Trimming cost V 0 bases and J 6 bases; bases outside gene matches: 7. The CDR3 sequence is 15 residues long. From germline, CDR1 is SGHRS and CDR2 YFSETQ. The CDR3 nucleotides are TGCGCCAGCAGCTTGGGTAGACAGGGGATCGCTGAAGCTTTCTTT. Translating it yields CASSLGRQGIAEAFF.